The clone carrying this T cell receptor (beta chain) was recorded once. These data belong to a study of glioma-infiltrating T cells after dendritic cell vaccination. Study background: Dendritic cells derived from monocytes and pulsed with autologous tumor lysate formed the vaccine.

Input was about 2 ug genomic DNA, or all available if less. Primers: 60 V beta forward and 13 J beta reverse. The assay was immunoSEQ multiplex PCR, and TCRdb's table has in-frame clones only and misses some. The data contain about 38,000 clones, 70% to 85% of them singletons. This CDR3 spans 13 amino acids. Germline V lookup: CDR1 GTSNPN, CDR2 SVGIG (reference sequence). With 4 bases removed from V and 8 bases from J, the gap between germline ends came to 17 bases. The rearrangement links TRBV30 to TRBJ1-2, with a possible D match to TRBD1 (5 bases). This clonotype was sampled from a human donor with glioblastoma. Sequenced here: blood, sampled before dendritic cell vaccination. The CDR3 sequence is CAWTPGGVRGYTF. DNA of the CDR3: TGTGCCTGGACCCCCGGGGGGGTCCGGGGCTACACCTTC.